Detailed here is one T cell receptor (beta chain). No antigen is known for it. TCRdb reprocessed the reads via MiXCR and lists one record per CDR3 protein. The repertoire includes around 710,000 distinct CDR3 sequences, roughly 29% of them detected once, and around 13% sits in the top ten. The source of the sample is a study of T cell repertoires in cytomegalovirus infection. Trimming took 3 bases from V and 1 from J; bases not matched to a gene: 8. Germline V gene data show CDR1 as SGHTS and CDR2 as YDEGEE. The CDR3 runs 16 residues. The origin of this receptor is a human donor in good health (CMV status not recorded). Some clones in this sample may be carry-over from other donors' samples. V and J are TRBV5-8 and TRBJ2-7, with 9 bases lining up with TRBD1. Sequencing was performed on cultured CD8+ T cells from PBMCs, taken from culture after CMV antigen stimulation. CDR3 sequence: CASSWDREKQSYEQYV. The CDR3 region has the DNA TGTGCCAGCAGCTGGGACAGGGAAAAACAATCCTACGAGCAGTACGTC.